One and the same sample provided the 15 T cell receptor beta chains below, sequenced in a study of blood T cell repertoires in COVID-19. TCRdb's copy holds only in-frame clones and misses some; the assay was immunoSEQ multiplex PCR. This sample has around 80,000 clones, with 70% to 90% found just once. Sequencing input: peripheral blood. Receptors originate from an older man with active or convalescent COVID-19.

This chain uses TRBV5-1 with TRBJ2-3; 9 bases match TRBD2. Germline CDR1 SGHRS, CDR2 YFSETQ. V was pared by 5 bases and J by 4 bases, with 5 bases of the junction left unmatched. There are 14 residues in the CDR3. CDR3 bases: TGCGCCAGCAGTGCGGGAGGGGTGGCAGATACGCAGTATTTT. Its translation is CASSAGGVADTQYF.

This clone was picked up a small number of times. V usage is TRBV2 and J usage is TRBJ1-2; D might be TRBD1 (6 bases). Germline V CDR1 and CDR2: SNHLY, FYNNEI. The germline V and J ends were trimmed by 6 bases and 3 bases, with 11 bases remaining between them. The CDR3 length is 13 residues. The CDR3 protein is CASRADRHYGYTF. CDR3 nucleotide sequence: TGTGCCAGCAGAGCGGACAGACACTATGGCTACACCTTC. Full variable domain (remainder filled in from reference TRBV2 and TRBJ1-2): EPEVTQTPSHQVTQMGQEVILRCVPISNHLYFYWYRQILGQKVEFLVSFYNNEISEKSEIFDDQFSVERPDGSNFTLKIRSTKLEDSAMYFCASRADRHYGYTFGSGTRLTVV.

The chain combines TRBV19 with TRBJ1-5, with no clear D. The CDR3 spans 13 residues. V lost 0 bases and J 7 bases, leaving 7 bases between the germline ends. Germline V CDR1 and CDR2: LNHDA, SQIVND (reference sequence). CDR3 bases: TGTGCCAGTAGTATAGAAGGAGACCAGCCCCAGCATTTT. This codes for CASSIEGDQPQHF. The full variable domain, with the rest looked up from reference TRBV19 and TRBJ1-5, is DGGITQSPKYLFRKEGQNVTLSCEQNLNHDAMYWYRQDPGQGLRLIYYSQIVNDFQKGDIAEGYSVSREKKESFPLTVTSAQKNPTAFYLCASSIEGDQPQHFGDGTRLSIL.

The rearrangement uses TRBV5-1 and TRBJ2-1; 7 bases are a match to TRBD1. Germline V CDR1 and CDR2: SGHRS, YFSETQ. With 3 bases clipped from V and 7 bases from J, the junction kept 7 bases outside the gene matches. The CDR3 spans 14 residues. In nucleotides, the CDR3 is TGCGCCAGCAGCTATGAGGGACAGCGGAATGAGCAGTTCTTC. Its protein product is CASSYEGQRNEQFF.

The chain's CDR3 is CASSLPISGNTIYF. Written as DNA, the CDR3 is TGTGCCAGCAGCTTACCCATCTCTGGAAACACCATATATTTT. The genes are TRBV7-9 and TRBJ1-3; D gene ambiguous. This CDR3 is 14 amino acids long. V lost 2 bases and J 0 bases, leaving 5 bases between the germline ends. Germline CDR1 reads SEHNR; CDR2 reads FQNEAQ (reference sequence).

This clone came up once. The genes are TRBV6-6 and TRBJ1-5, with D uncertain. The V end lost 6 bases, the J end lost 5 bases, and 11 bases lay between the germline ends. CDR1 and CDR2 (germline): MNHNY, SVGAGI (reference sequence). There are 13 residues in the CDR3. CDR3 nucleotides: TGTGCCAGCAGGGTCATGGGAGATCAGCCCCAGCATTTT. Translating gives CASRVMGDQPQHF.

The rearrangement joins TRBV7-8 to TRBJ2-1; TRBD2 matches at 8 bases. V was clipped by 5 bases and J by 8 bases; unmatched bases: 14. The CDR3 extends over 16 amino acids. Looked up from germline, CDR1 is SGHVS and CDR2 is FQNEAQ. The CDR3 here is CASSAPGRGGFHEQFF. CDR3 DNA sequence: TGTGCCAGCAGCGCCCCCGGCCGGGGGGGCTTCCATGAGCAGTTCTTC.

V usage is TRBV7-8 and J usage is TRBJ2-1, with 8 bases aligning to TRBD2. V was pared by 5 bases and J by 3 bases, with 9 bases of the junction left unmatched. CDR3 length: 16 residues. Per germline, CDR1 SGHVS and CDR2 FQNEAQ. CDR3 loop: CASSQISGSGYNEQFF. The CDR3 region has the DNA TGTGCCAGCAGCCAAATAAGCGGGAGTGGCTACAATGAGCAGTTCTTC.

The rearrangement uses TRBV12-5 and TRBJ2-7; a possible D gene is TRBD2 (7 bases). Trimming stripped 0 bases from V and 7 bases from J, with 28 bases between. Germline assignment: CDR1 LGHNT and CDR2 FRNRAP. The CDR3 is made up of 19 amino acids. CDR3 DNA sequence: TGTGCTAGTGGTTTGGTACCAGCGGGACAACAGACTACGAGCGGGGAGCAGTACGTC. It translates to CASGLVPAGQQTTSGEQYV.

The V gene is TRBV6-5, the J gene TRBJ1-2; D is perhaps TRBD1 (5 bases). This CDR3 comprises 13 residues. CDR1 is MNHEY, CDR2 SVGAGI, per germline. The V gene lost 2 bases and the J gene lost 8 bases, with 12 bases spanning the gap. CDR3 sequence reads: CASSYGVRGGYTF. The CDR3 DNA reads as TGTGCCAGCAGTTACGGCGTCCGGGGGGGCTACACCTTC.

Here the CDR3 reads CAIRPGQGAGANVLTF. The CDR3 region has the DNA TGTGCCATCAGACCGGGACAGGGTGCCGGGGCCAACGTCCTGACTTTC. The V and J genes are TRBV10-3 and TRBJ2-6, with TRBD1 identical over 9 bases. The CDR3 extends over 16 amino acids. CDR1 is ENHRY and CDR2 is SYGVKD in the germline V gene. Trimming removed 6 bases from V and 4 bases from J; junction bases left unmatched: 7.

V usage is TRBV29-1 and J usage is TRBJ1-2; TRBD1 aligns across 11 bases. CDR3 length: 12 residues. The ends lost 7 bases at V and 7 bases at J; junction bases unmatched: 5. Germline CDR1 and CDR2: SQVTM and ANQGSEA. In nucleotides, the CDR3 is TGCAGCGCCGGACAGGGGGCGGGTGGCTACACCTTC. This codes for CSAGQGAGGYTF.

DNA of the CDR3: TGTGCCAGCAGAGACTCGAGGCCGTATGGCTACACCTTC. This sequence encodes CASRDSRPYGYTF. J is TRBJ1-2 and V is TRBV27; D ambiguous. The CDR3 totals 13 residues. V shed 6 bases and J shed 5 bases, with 13 bases lying between them. Germline values: CDR1 MNHEY, CDR2 SMNVEV (reference sequence).

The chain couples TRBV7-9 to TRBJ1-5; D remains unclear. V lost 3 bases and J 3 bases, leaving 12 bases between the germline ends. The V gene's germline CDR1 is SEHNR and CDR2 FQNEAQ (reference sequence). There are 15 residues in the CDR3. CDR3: CASSFVGDPNQPQHF. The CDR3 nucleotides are TGTGCCAGCAGCTTCGTTGGAGATCCCAATCAGCCCCAGCATTTT.

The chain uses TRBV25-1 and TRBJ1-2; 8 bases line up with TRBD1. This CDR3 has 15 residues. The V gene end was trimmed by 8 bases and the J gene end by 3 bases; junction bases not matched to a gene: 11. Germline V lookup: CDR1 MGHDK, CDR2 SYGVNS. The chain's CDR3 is CASSLQGAGDYGYTF. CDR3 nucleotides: TGTGCCAGCTCCCTCCAGGGGGCTGGCGACTATGGCTACACCTTC.